A single sample is the source of the 21 T cell receptor beta chains below, sequenced in a study of blood T cell repertoires in COVID-19. Assay used: immunoSEQ multiplex PCR; TCRdb lists only in-frame clones, some missing. Of 150,000 to 200,000 clones listed, approximately 85% are singletons. Sequenced input: peripheral blood. The receptor set was obtained from a human donor with active or convalescent COVID-19. The donor label of this sample is uncertain.

CDR3: CASSLGGFQPQHF. The CDR3 DNA sequence: TGTGCCAGCAGCTTGGGGGGATTTCAGCCCCAGCATTTT. V usage is TRBV13 and J usage is TRBJ1-5; D perhaps matches TRBD1 (5 bases). Germline assignment: CDR1 PRHDT and CDR2 FYEKMQ (reference sequence). V lost 3 bases to trimming and J lost 6 bases, with 9 bases between them. The CDR3 covers 13 residues.

V and J are TRBV27 and TRBJ2-7; D is perhaps TRBD2 (6 bases). CDR1 MNHEY and CDR2 SMNVEV come from the germline V gene (reference sequence). The length of the CDR3 is 16 residues. V dropped 4 bases and J dropped 5 bases, with 21 bases sitting between them. CDR3 residues: CASSSPLLRGSHEQYF. As DNA, the CDR3 is TGTGCCAGCAGTTCCCCCTTGTTGCGGGGTAGCCACGAGCAGTACTTC.

This chain joins TRBV30 and TRBJ2-7; 10 bases are a match to TRBD2. Germline loops: CDR1 GTSNPN, CDR2 SVGIG (reference sequence). The CDR3 sequence is 14 residues long. V dropped 5 bases and J dropped 0; count of bases not matched to a gene: 4. The CDR3 DNA sequence: TGTGCCTGGTCTAGCGGGGGATCCTCCTACGAGCAGTACTTC. As protein: CAWSSGGSSYEQYF.

This chain links TRBV5-1 with TRBJ1-2; 7 nucleotides line up with TRBD1. V was pared by 0 bases and J by 8 bases, with 10 bases of the junction left unmatched. CDR3 length equals 15 residues. CDR1 is SGHRS and CDR2 is YFSETQ in the germline V gene. Here the CDR3 reads CASSLASSRGSGYTF. In nucleotides, the CDR3 is TGCGCCAGCAGCTTGGCCTCGAGCAGGGGGTCGGGCTACACCTTC.

The gene calls are TRBV6-5 and TRBJ2-1; TRBD1 agrees at 7 bases. Germline V gene data show CDR1 as MNHEY and CDR2 as SVGAGI. Trimming took 6 bases from V and 4 from J; bases not matched to a gene: 9. The CDR3 extends over 15 amino acids. CDR3 region: CASSREGQPYNEQFF. The CDR3, as DNA: TGTGCCAGCAGCCGCGAGGGACAGCCTTACAATGAGCAGTTCTTC.

This chain joins TRBV2 and TRBJ2-2, with 9 bases fitting TRBD2. This CDR3 is 16 amino acids long. Trimming took 3 bases from V and 5 from J; bases not matched to a gene: 7. The germline V gene encodes CDR1 SNHLY and CDR2 FYNNEI. CDR3 amino acids: CASSEMESGGTGELFF. CDR3 DNA: TGTGCCAGCAGTGAGATGGAGAGCGGGGGGACCGGGGAGCTGTTTTTT.

J is TRBJ1-2 and V is TRBV19; D is possibly TRBD1 (6 bases). This CDR3 region has 13 residues. Germline V lookup: CDR1 LNHDA, CDR2 SQIVND (reference sequence). Trimming took off 6 bases at V and 8 bases at J, with 16 bases between the two ends. This CDR3 is CASRTGGGKGYTF. CDR3 sequence (DNA): TGTGCCAGTAGGACGGGAGGGGGAAAAGGCTACACCTTC.

The chain has TRBV2 and TRBJ2-6, with D maybe TRBD1 (6 bases). The CDR3 contains 16 residues. Trimming cost V 7 bases and J 0 bases, with 13 bases left between them. Germline V gives CDR1 SNHLY, CDR2 FYNNEI. CDR3 protein: CASIGQFISGANVLTF. The CDR3 DNA reads as TGTGCCAGCATCGGACAGTTCATCTCTGGGGCCAACGTCCTGACTTTC.

The chain links TRBV28 to TRBJ2-7; TRBD1 matches at 7 bases. This CDR3 is built from 14 residues. The germline V gene has CDR1 MDHEN and CDR2 SYDVKM. The V gene end was trimmed by 6 bases and the J gene end by 3 bases; junction bases not matched to a gene: 8. CDR3: CASSHNRDSYEQYF. The CDR3 bases are TGTGCCAGCAGCCATAACCGGGACAGCTACGAGCAGTACTTC.

This clone occurred a few times. The V call is TRBV6-5, the J call TRBJ2-3, with 7 bases fitting TRBD2. Germline values: CDR1 MNHEY, CDR2 SVGAGI. The V gene end was trimmed by 6 bases and the J gene end by 2 bases; junction bases not matched to a gene: 2. The CDR3 runs 13 residues. For the CDR3, the DNA is TGTGCCAGCAGACTAGCGAACACAGATACGCAGTATTTT. Its protein is CASRLANTDTQYF.

This clone was found once. The chain carries TRBV12-3 or TRBV12-4 and TRBJ2-4; no firm D call. The CDR3 loop spans 12 amino acids. V shed 6 bases and J shed 3 bases, with 6 bases lying between them. The CDR3 nucleotides are TGTGCCAGCAGACTCGACAAAAACATTCAGTACTTC. It specifies CASRLDKNIQYF.

Only a few counts were recorded for this clone. CDR3 amino acids: CASSWEGYGKNIQYF. The DNA for the CDR3 is TGTGCCAGCAGTTGGGAGGGATACGGCAAAAACATTCAGTACTTC. The chain employs TRBV27 and TRBJ2-4; 7 nucleotides agree with TRBD2. Trimming cost V 4 bases and J 3 bases; bases outside gene matches: 6. The CDR3 covers 15 residues. CDR1 is MNHEY, CDR2 SMNVEV, per germline (reference sequence).

The gene calls are TRBV24-1 and TRBJ2-1; 12 bases are a match to TRBD2. CDR1 and CDR2 (germline): KGHDR, SFDVKD. The CDR3 length is 16 residues. J lost 4 bases, V lost 3 bases, and 3 bases had no gene match. The CDR3 reads CATSDPGLAGYNEQFF. The CDR3 region has the DNA TGTGCCACCAGTGATCCCGGACTAGCGGGGTACAATGAGCAGTTCTTC.

The chain is built from TRBV10-1 and TRBJ2-2, with 7 bases lining up with TRBD2. Germline assignment: CDR1 WNHNN and CDR2 SYGVQD (reference sequence). The length of the CDR3 is 16 residues. V gave up 3 bases and J gave up 0 bases; unmatched junction bases: 4. CDR3 sequence (DNA): TGCGCCAGCAGTGATCTAAGCGGGACGAACACCGGGGAGCTGTTTTTT. Encoded protein: CASSDLSGTNTGELFF.

This clone was seen a few times. J is TRBJ1-1 and V is TRBV2; no clear D gene. The CDR3 loop spans 13 amino acids. Germline-derived CDR1 and CDR2 are SNHLY and FYNNEI. Trimming removed 11 bases at V and 1 base at J, with 14 bases between. The chain's CDR3 is CAGKAGWNTEAFF. The CDR3 nucleotides read TGTGCCGGAAAGGCAGGTTGGAACACTGAAGCTTTCTTT.

This rearrangement joins TRBV5-1 to TRBJ2-7, with 7 bases fitting TRBD2. Germline V CDR1 and CDR2: SGHRS, YFSETQ. The CDR3 has 14 residues. V shed 0 bases and J 2 bases; nucleotides not matched to a gene: 2. For the CDR3, the DNA is TGCGCCAGCAGCTTGGTTCGGGGGGCCTACGAGCAGTACTTC. This encodes CASSLVRGAYEQYF.

This chain connects TRBV29-1 to TRBJ2-4; 10 bases align to TRBD1. This CDR3 is built from 16 residues. J gave up 9 bases and V 1 base, and 12 bases lay outside the gene matches. Looked up from germline, CDR1 is SQVTM and CDR2 is ANQGSEA. The CDR3 DNA follows: TGCAGCGTTGAAGCCAGGGCGACAGGGGGCACGGGCATTCAGTACTTC. Protein: CSVEARATGGTGIQYF.

CDR3 sequence reads: CASSAGATGETQYF. In DNA, the CDR3 is TGCGCCAGCAGCGCGGGCGCGACCGGAGAGACCCAGTACTTC. The chain uses TRBV5-1 and TRBJ2-5; D is possibly TRBD2 (5 bases). The CDR3 is made up of 14 amino acids. V was trimmed by 4 bases and J by 4 bases, leaving 14 bases between them. The V gene's germline CDR1 is SGHRS and CDR2 YFSETQ.

The chain carries TRBV5-1 and TRBJ2-2; D is possibly TRBD2 (6 bases). The CDR3 is 16 residues long. Trimming cost V 4 bases and J 8 bases, with 21 bases left between them. CDR1 is SGHRS, CDR2 YFSETQ, per germline. The CDR3: CASSLGTPMGPGELFF. CDR3 nucleotides: TGCGCCAGCAGCCTGGGGACTCCGATGGGCCCGGGGGAGCTGTTTTTT.

The genes are TRBV18 and TRBJ2-3; 8 bases align to TRBD2. CDR1 is KGHSH and CDR2 is LQKENI in the germline V gene. This CDR3 has 15 amino acids. Trimming cost V 6 bases and J 3 bases; bases outside gene matches: 8. CDR3 protein: CASSPGGGLTDTQYF. Written as DNA, the CDR3 is TGTGCCAGCTCCCCCGGGGGGGGGCTGACAGATACGCAGTATTTT.

This chain uses TRBV25-1 with TRBJ2-3; 8 bases fit TRBD2. V trimming: 6 bases; J trimming: 5 bases; junction bases outside the gene matches: 7. The CDR3 is 14 residues long. Germline loops: CDR1 MGHDK, CDR2 SYGVNS. DNA of the CDR3: TGTGCCAGCAGCGTAGCGGGGCGGGTAGATACGCAGTATTTT. Its protein product is CASSVAGRVDTQYF.